These 8 T cell receptor beta chains share one sample of origin, sequenced in a study of shared clonotypes between healthy human individuals. Profiled with immunoSEQ multiplex PCR; TCRdb holds only in-frame clones, not every one. This sample has 700,000 to 950,000 clones, with about 97% found just once. Selected positively for CCR7 and CD45RO-negative, naive CD8 cells excluded terminally differentiated effector memory CD45RA+ cells. Specimen: naive CD8+ T cells sorted from blood. Source of these receptors: a man aged 25-45 years in good health.

The rearrangement joins TRBV7-4 to TRBJ2-1; TRBD2 matches 7 bases. Germline lookup yields CDR1 SGHVT and CDR2 SQSDAQ. The CDR3 is made up of 18 amino acids. Trimming cost V 2 bases and J 2 bases; bases outside gene matches: 12. CDR3 in DNA: TGTGCCAGCAGCTTATATATCTCGGCGGGAGCTCCCTACAATGAGCAGTTCTTC. Its translation: CASSLYISAGAPYNEQFF.

In its sample, this clone was seen once. The chain recombines TRBV7-9 with TRBJ2-7; TRBD2 matches 8 bases. V shed 4 bases and J 3 bases; nucleotides not matched to a gene: 5. The CDR3 runs 14 residues. Looked up from germline, CDR1 is SEHNR and CDR2 is FQNEAQ (reference sequence). The CDR3 bases are TGTGCCAGCAGCTACTCCGGGACTAGCTACGAGCAGTACTTC. It yields the protein CASSYSGTSYEQYF.

The V call is TRBV27, the J call TRBJ1-5, with TRBD1 as a possible D gene (5 bases). Germline CDR1 and CDR2: MNHEY and SMNVEV (reference sequence). Trimming stripped 3 bases from V and 3 bases from J, with 12 bases between. This CDR3 has 15 amino acids. The CDR3 region has the DNA TGTGCCAGCAGTTTGGGACTCTTTAACAATCAGCCCCAGCATTTT. This sequence encodes CASSLGLFNNQPQHF.

The rearrangement uses TRBV18 and TRBJ2-7, with TRBD2 matching 15 bases. Germline assignment: CDR1 KGHSH and CDR2 LQKENI. The V gene end was trimmed by 3 bases and the J gene end by 7 bases; junction bases not matched to a gene: 4. The CDR3 contains 15 residues. The CDR3 DNA reads as TGTGCCAGCTCACCCGGACTAGCGGGAGGGTGGGAGCAGTACTTC. Residues: CASSPGLAGGWEQYF.

The rearrangement joins TRBV28 to TRBJ2-7; D call uncertain. Germline CDR1 and CDR2: MDHEN and SYDVKM. The CDR3 is 14 residues long. Trimming took 2 bases from V and 3 from J, leaving 11 bases between them. This chain's CDR3 is CASSLGAGFYEQYF. The CDR3 nucleotides read TGTGCCAGCAGTTTAGGTGCCGGGTTCTACGAGCAGTACTTC.

The chain is built from TRBV9 and TRBJ2-7; D not resolved. Germline V gene data show CDR1 as SGDLS and CDR2 as YYNGEE. The V end lost 2 bases, the J end lost 2 bases, and 11 bases lay between the germline ends. The CDR3 is 14 amino acids. The CDR3 region has the DNA TGTGCCAGCAGCGTTGGACCACTCACCTACGAGCAGTACTTC. It specifies CASSVGPLTYEQYF.

The gene calls are TRBV4-1 and TRBJ2-2, with 11 bases identical to TRBD2. The junction had 6 bases not matched to a gene; V was cut back by 6 bases and J by 3 bases. Germline V CDR1 and CDR2: MGHRA, YSYEKL. The CDR3 runs to 16 residues. This CDR3 reads CASRDTSGSYTGELFF. The CDR3 bases are TGCGCCAGCAGGGATACTAGCGGGAGTTACACCGGGGAGCTGTTTTTT.

The chain uses TRBV7-9 and TRBJ1-1; D call uncertain. The CDR3 length is 13 residues. Trimming left V 4 bases short and J 6 bases short, with 12 bases between. Germline loops: CDR1 SEHNR, CDR2 FQNEAQ (reference sequence). CDR3 protein: CASSSGLDPEAFF. CDR3 in DNA: TGTGCCAGCAGCTCAGGACTGGACCCTGAAGCTTTCTTT.